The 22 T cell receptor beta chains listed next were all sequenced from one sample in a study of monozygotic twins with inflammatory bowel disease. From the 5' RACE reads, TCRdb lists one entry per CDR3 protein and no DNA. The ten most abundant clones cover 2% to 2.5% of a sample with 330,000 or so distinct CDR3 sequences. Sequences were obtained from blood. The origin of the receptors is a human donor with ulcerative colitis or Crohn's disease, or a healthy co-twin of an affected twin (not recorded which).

CDR3: CASSQAKAQNTDTQYF. V usage is TRBV4-2 and J usage is TRBJ2-3. Germline CDR1 reads LGHNA; CDR2 reads YNFKEQ. The CDR3 length is 16 residues.

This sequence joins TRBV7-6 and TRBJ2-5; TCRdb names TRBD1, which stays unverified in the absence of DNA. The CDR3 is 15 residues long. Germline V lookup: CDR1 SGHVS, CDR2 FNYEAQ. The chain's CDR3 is CASSLAAGAGETQYF.

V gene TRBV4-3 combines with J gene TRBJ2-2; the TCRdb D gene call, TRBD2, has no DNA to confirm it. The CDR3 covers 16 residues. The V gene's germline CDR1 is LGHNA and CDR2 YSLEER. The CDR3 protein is CASSPRSGGNTGELFF.

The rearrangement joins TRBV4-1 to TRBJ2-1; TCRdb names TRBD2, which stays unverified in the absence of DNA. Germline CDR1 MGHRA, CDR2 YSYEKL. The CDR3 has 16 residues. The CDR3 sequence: CASSLSGTFSTVEQFF.

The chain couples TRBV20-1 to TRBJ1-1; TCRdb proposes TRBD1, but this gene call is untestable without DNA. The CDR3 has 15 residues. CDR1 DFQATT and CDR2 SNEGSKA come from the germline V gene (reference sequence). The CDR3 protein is CSATQGRGVGTEAFF.

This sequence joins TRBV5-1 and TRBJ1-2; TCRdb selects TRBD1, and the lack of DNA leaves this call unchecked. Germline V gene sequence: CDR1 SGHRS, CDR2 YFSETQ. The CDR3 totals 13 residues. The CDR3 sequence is CASSFGDRGGYTF. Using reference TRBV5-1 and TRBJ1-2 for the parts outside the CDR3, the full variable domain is KAGVTQTPRYLIKTRGQQVTLSCSPISGHRSVSWYQQTPGQGLQFLFEYFSETQRNKGNFPGRFSGRQFSNSRSEMNVSTLELGDSALYLCASSFGDRGGYTFGSGTRLTVV.

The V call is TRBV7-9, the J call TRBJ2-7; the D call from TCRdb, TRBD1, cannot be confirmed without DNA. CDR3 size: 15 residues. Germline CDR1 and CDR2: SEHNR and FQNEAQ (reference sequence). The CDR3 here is CASSLGGGATYEQYF. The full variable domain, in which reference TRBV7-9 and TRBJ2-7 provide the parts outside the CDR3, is DTGVSQNPRHKITKRGQNVTFRCDPISEHNRLYWYRQTLGQGPEFLTYFQNEAQLEKSRLLSDRFSAERPKGSFSTLEIQRTEQGDSAMYLCASSLGGGATYEQYFGPGTRLTVT.

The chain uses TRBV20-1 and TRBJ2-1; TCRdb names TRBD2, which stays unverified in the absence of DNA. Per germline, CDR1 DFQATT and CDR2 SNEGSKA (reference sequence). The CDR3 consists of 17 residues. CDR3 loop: CSAEGLAGSEAYNEQFF.

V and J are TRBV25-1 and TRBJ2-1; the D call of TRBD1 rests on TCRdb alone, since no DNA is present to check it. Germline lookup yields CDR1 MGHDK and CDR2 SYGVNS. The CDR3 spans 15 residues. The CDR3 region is CASSDQGGAFNEQFF. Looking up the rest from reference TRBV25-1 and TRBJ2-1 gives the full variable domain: EADIYQTPRYLVIGTGKKITLECSQTMGHDKMYWYQQDPGMELHLIHYSYGVNSTEKGDLSSESTVSRIRTEHFPLTLESARPSHTSQYLCASSDQGGAFNEQFFGPGTRLTVL.

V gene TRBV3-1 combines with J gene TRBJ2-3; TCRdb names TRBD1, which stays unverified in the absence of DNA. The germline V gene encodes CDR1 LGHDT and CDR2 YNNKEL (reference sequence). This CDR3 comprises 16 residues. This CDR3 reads CASSLPQGSSTDTQYF.

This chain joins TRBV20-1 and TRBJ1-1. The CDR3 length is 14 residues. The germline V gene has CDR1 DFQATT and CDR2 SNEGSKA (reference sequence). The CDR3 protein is CSARDHGRFTEAFF.

The chain's CDR3 is CASRREAAAYEQYF. The gene calls are TRBV6-1 and TRBJ2-7; TCRdb's D call, TRBD2, is unchecked because there is no DNA. This CDR3 is built from 14 residues. The germline gives CDR1 MNHNS, CDR2 SASEGT.

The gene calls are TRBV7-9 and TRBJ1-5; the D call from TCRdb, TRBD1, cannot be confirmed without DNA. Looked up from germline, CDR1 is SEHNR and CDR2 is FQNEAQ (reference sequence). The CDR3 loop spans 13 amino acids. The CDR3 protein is CASSLLGDQPQHF.

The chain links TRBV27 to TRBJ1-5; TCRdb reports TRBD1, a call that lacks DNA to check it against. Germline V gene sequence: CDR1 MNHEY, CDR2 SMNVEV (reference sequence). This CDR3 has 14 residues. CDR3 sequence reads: CASSPRVGLKPQHF.

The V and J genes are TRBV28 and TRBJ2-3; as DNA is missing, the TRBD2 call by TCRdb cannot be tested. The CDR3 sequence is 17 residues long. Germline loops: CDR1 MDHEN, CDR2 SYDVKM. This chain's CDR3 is CASSWTSGRWGTDTQYF.

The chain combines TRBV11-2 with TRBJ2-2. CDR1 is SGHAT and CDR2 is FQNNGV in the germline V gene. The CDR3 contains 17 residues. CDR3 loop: CASSLGGTIWNTGELFF.

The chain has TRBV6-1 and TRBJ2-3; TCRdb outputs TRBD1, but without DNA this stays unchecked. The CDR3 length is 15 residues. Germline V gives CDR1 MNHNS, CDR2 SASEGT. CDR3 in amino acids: CASRSGQIQTDTQYF.

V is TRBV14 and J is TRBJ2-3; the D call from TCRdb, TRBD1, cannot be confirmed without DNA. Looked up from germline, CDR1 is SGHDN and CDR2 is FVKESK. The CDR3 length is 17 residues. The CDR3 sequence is CASSQWKGPESTDTQYF. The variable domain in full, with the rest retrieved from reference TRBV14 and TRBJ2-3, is EAGVTQFPSHSVIEKGQTVTLRCDPISGHDNLYWYRRVMGKEIKFLLHFVKESKQDESGMPNNRFLAERTGGTYSTLKVQPAELEDSGVYFCASSQWKGPESTDTQYFGPGTRLTVL.

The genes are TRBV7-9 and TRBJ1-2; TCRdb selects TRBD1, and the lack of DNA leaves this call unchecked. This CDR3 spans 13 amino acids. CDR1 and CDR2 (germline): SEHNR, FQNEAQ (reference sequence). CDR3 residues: CASSQQGGYGYTF.

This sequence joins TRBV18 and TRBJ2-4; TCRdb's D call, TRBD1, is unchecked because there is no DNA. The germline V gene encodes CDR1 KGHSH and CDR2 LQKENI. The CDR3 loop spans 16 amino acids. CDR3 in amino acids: CASSYGGGGRTNIQYF.

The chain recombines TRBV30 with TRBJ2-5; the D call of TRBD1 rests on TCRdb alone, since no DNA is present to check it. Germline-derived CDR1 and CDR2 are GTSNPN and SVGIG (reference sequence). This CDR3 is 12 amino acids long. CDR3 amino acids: CAWSPGQETQYF.

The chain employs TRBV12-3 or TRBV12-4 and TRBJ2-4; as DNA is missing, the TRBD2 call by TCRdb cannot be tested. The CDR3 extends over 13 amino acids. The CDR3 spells CASRHGLEGIQYF.